A selection of T cell receptor beta chains follows, all from one sample in a study of vaccination and CD4 T cells after COVID-19. Their antigen targets remain unknown. TCRdb fed the PCR reads into MiXCR, producing one record per CDR3 protein. Of approximately 9,700 distinct CDR3 sequences in the sample, 35% were seen once. The sample was CD4+ T cells from blood, cultured in vitro. The source is a human donor in good health. CDR3s include the opening cysteine and the closing phenylalanine or tryptophan. Each record gives: J gene, V gene, CDR3 protein.

TRBJ1-2 | TRBV6-1 | CASRRDGGPLTF
TRBJ1-2 | TRBV5-3 | CARIGRRYGYTF
TRBJ2-3 | TRBV28 | CASSFPTGFTDTQYF
TRBJ2-1 | TRBV6-1 | CASRRDSYNEQFF
TRBJ2-7 | TRBV6-1 | CASTKPPQGLYEQYF
TRBJ1-5 | TRBV5-4 | CASSFYNQPQHF
TRBJ1-2 | TRBV19 | CASSRTGTGGDYYGYTF
TRBJ2-1 | TRBV19 | CASRPGLAVYNEQFF
TRBJ1-2 | TRBV6-5 | CASSYQLGTVSNYGYTF
TRBJ2-1 | TRBV20-1 | CSARSQRGPYNEQFF
TRBJ2-7 | TRBV6-2/TRBV6-3 | CASSPPGEQYF
TRBJ1-2 | TRBV27 | CASSLSVGGIYGYTF
TRBJ2-7 | TRBV6-5 | CASSFGLPAASAAYEQYF
TRBJ2-3 | TRBV7-2 | CASSGVGPRGDTQYF
TRBJ2-1 | TRBV6-2/TRBV6-3 | CASIQGAASYNEQFF
TRBJ2-1 | TRBV6-5 | CASSYDLGQNEQFF
TRBJ2-7 | TRBV20-1 | CSARGAGPYEQYF
TRBJ2-2 | TRBV24-1 | CATSASRGPGELFF
TRBJ1-5 | TRBV6-1 | CASRARPTGTVNQPQHF
TRBJ1-6 | TRBV20-1 | CSAGGTPINNSPLHF
TRBJ2-7 | TRBV7-9 | CASSFLLGEQYF
TRBJ2-1 | TRBV7-2 | CASSPEGQGLYNEQFF
TRBJ2-7 | TRBV15 | CATSRDRGEQYF
TRBJ2-7 | TRBV24-1 | CATSGTSGSYEQYF
TRBJ2-1 | TRBV7-3 | CASSLNREGRINEQFF